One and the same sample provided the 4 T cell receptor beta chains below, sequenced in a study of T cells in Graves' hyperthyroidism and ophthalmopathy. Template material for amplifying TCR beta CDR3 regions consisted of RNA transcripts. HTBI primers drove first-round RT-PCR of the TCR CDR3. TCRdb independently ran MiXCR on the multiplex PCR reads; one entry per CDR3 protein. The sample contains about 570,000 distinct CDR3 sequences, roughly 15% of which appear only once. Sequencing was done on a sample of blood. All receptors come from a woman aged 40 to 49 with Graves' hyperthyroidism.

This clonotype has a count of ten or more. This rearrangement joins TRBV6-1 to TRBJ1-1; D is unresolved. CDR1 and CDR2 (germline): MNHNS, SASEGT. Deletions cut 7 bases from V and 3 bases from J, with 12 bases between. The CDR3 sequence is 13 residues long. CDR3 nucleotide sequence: TGTGCCAGCATCAAAATAGGGTACACTGAAGCTTTCTTT. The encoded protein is CASIKIGYTEAFF.

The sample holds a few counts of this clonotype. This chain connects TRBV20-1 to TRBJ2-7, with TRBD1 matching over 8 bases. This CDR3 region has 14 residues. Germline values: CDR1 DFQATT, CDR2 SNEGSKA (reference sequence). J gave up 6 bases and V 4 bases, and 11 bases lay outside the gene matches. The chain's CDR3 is CSANPWTGPGEQYF. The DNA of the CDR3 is TGCAGTGCTAACCCTTGGACAGGGCCGGGCGAGCAGTACTTC.

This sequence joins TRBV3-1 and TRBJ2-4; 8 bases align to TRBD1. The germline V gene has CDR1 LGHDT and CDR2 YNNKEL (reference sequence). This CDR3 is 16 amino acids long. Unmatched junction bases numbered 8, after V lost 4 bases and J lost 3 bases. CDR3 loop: CASSRRGQDIKNIQYF. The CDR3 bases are TGTGCCAGCAGCCGCCGGGGACAGGATATCAAAAACATTCAGTACTTC.

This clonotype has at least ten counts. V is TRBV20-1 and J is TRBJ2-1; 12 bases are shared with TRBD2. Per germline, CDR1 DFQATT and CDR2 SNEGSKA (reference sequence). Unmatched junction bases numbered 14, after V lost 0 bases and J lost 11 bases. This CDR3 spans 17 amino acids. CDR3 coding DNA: TGCAGTGCTAGAGATCGTCGGGGACTAGCGGGTTTCGGGCAGCAGTTCTTC. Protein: CSARDRRGLAGFGQQFF.